The 16 T cell receptor beta chains below come from one sample, sequenced in a study of cytomegalovirus exposure and HLA in healthy donors. Sequencing was performed with immunoSEQ multiplex PCR; in TCRdb, only in-frame clones are kept and a portion is missing. Of approximately 110,000 clones in the sample, 88% were seen once. The sequenced sample consisted of PBMCs. The receptors shown here come from a woman younger than 30 in good health and CMV-seronegative.

This clone was seen a handful of times. The V call is TRBV18, the J call TRBJ1-2; D remains unclear. Trimming stripped 2 bases from V and 3 bases from J, with 7 bases between. The CDR3 is 13 residues long. Germline V lookup: CDR1 KGHSH, CDR2 LQKENI. CDR3 sequence: CASSPERDYGYTF. The CDR3 nucleotides read TGTGCCAGCTCACCAGAACGGGACTATGGCTACACCTTC.

The gene calls are TRBV28 and TRBJ2-7; tentative D call: TRBD2 (6 bases). Germline values: CDR1 MDHEN, CDR2 SYDVKM. The CDR3 contains 13 residues. Trimming took 3 bases from V and 3 from J, leaving 9 bases between them. The CDR3 loop reads CASSFNSGYEQYF. In DNA form, the CDR3 reads TGTGCCAGCAGTTTTAATAGCGGCTACGAGCAGTACTTC.

The chain is built from TRBV5-1 and TRBJ2-7, with D perhaps TRBD1 (5 bases). The germline gives CDR1 SGHRS, CDR2 YFSETQ. The germline V and J ends were trimmed by 0 bases and 2 bases, with 9 bases remaining between them. This CDR3 has 14 amino acids. CDR3 bases: TGCGCCAGCAGCTTGGTAGCAGGGACCTACGAGCAGTACTTC. Translated: CASSLVAGTYEQYF.

The chain employs TRBV25-1 and TRBJ1-4, with TRBD1 as a possible D gene (6 bases). Between the trimmed V and J ends, which lost 6 bases and 4 bases, there was a span of 6 bases. The CDR3 runs to 12 residues. Germline V gives CDR1 MGHDK, CDR2 SYGVNS. In DNA form, the CDR3 reads TGTGCCAGCAGGGACAGTAATGAAAAACTGTTTTTT. Translating it yields CASRDSNEKLFF. The full variable domain, its missing parts supplied by reference TRBV25-1 and TRBJ1-4, is EADIYQTPRYLVIGTGKKITLECSQTMGHDKMYWYQQDPGMELHLIHYSYGVNSTEKGDLSSESTVSRIRTEHFPLTLESARPSHTSQYLCASRDSNEKLFFGSGTQLSVL.

The chain is built from TRBV5-4 and TRBJ2-1, with 12 nucleotides matching TRBD2. CDR3 length: 15 amino acids. V lost 4 bases, J lost 6 bases, and 5 bases stayed unmatched. Germline V lookup: CDR1 SGHNT, CDR2 YYREEE (reference sequence). CDR3 amino acids: CASSIILAGGNEQFF. Written as DNA, the CDR3 is TGTGCCAGCAGCATCATACTAGCGGGAGGCAATGAGCAGTTCTTC.

This clone showed up just a few times. The V gene is TRBV6-5, the J gene TRBJ1-2; D is unclear. The germline gives CDR1 MNHEY, CDR2 SVGAGI. V was trimmed by 0 bases and J by 7 bases, leaving 9 bases between them. There are 13 residues in the CDR3. The CDR3 is CASSYSKSSGYTF. The CDR3 DNA follows: TGTGCCAGCAGTTACTCGAAGAGTTCTGGCTACACCTTC.

J is TRBJ2-1 and V is TRBV6-4; TRBD2 is a possible D gene (7 bases). The V and J ends lost 3 bases and 1 base respectively, with 19 bases between them. Germline V gene lookup returns CDR1 MRHNA and CDR2 SNTAGT. The CDR3 totals 18 residues. CDR3 coding DNA: TGTGCCAGCAGTGAGGGGGGGCGGAGAGAGGGGTCCTACAATGAGCAGTTCTTC. Translating it yields CASSEGGRREGSYNEQFF.

The chain links TRBV19 to TRBJ2-7; 8 bases line up with TRBD1. There are 15 residues in the CDR3. CDR1 is LNHDA and CDR2 is SQIVND in the germline V gene (reference sequence). The junction had 9 bases not matched to a gene; V was cut back by 5 bases and J by 3 bases. The CDR3 DNA reads as TGTGCCAGTAGTTATGGACAGGGACGACACTACGAGCAGTACTTC. Translated: CASSYGQGRHYEQYF.

This clone was observed a few times. V usage is TRBV29-1 and J usage is TRBJ2-7; 9 positions agree with TRBD2. The germline V gene encodes CDR1 SQVTM and CDR2 ANQGSEA. The CDR3 extends over 16 amino acids. V lost 6 bases, J lost 2 bases, and 14 bases stayed unmatched. The DNA of the CDR3 is TGCAGCGTCAGACTAGCGGCCGGACCCAACACCTACGAGCAGTACTTC. Translated, it gives CSVRLAAGPNTYEQYF.

The CDR3 nucleotides read TGTGCCAGCAGCCCCCGGGGTCTGACCCTTTCCTACAATGAGCAGTTCTTC. The encoded protein is CASSPRGLTLSYNEQFF. The chain couples TRBV9 to TRBJ2-1; perhaps TRBD2 as D (5 bases). The germline CDR1 and CDR2 sequences are SGDLS and YYNGEE. Between the trimmed V and J ends, which lost 4 bases and 1 base, there was a span of 18 bases. The CDR3 sequence is 17 residues long.

This clone was detected only a few times. This chain uses TRBV27 with TRBJ1-2; no reliable D call. This CDR3 is built from 13 residues. Germline loops: CDR1 MNHEY, CDR2 SMNVEV (reference sequence). The V and J ends lost 2 bases and 8 bases respectively, with 12 bases between them. The CDR3 coding sequence is TGTGCCAGCAGTTTAGTGGAGGGCCAGGGCTACACCTTC. Translation gives CASSLVEGQGYTF.

The chain couples TRBV29-1 to TRBJ2-7; 7 nucleotides agree with TRBD1. With V trimmed by 3 bases and J by 0 bases, 11 bases remained unmatched. The CDR3 totals 16 residues. The germline V gene has CDR1 SQVTM and CDR2 ANQGSEA. The CDR3 bases are TGCAGCGTTGAGTCTGGACGGGACAGTAGCTCCTACGAGCAGTACTTC. It encodes CSVESGRDSSSYEQYF.

This rearrangement joins TRBV28 to TRBJ1-2, with TRBD1 identical over 9 bases. J was trimmed by 5 bases and V by 6 bases; bases with no gene match: 16. The CDR3 is made up of 17 amino acids. The germline gives CDR1 MDHEN, CDR2 SYDVKM. This CDR3 is CASSQTPPRDRDYGYTF. In nucleotides, the CDR3 is TGTGCCAGCAGCCAGACCCCTCCCAGGGACAGGGATTATGGCTACACCTTC.

CDR3 sequence reads: CASSSQGRDEQYF. The CDR3, as DNA: TGTGCCAGCAGTTCCCAGGGCAGGGACGAGCAGTACTTC. The chain combines TRBV6-5 with TRBJ2-7, with D maybe TRBD1 (5 bases). With 4 bases removed from V and 5 bases from J, the gap between germline ends came to 12 bases. Germline values: CDR1 MNHEY, CDR2 SVGAGI. The CDR3 consists of 13 residues.

V and J are TRBV14 and TRBJ1-1, with TRBD1 matching 9 bases. J gave up 1 base and V 5 bases, and 11 bases lay outside the gene matches. Germline CDR1 SGHDN, CDR2 FVKESK. This CDR3 has 17 amino acids. CDR3 amino acids: CASSSTIGQGKNTEAFF. CDR3 coding DNA: TGTGCCAGCAGCTCAACGATCGGACAGGGGAAGAACACTGAAGCTTTCTTT.

This clone was counted once. The chain combines TRBV28 with TRBJ2-3; 12 positions match TRBD2. This CDR3 is 18 amino acids long. Germline V gene sequence: CDR1 MDHEN, CDR2 SYDVKM. Germline trimming cut 3 bases from V and 1 base from J; bases unmatched to any gene: 8. This chain's CDR3 is CASSLPTSGGPGTDTQYF. The DNA of the CDR3 is TGTGCCAGCAGTTTGCCGACTAGCGGGGGTCCGGGCACAGATACGCAGTATTTT. The full variable domain, in which reference TRBV28 and TRBJ2-3 provide the parts outside the CDR3, is DVKVTQSSRYLVKRTGEKVFLECVQDMDHENMFWYRQDPGLGLRLIYFSYDVKMKEKGDIPEGYSVSREKKERFSLILESASTNQTSMYLCASSLPTSGGPGTDTQYFGPGTRLTVL.